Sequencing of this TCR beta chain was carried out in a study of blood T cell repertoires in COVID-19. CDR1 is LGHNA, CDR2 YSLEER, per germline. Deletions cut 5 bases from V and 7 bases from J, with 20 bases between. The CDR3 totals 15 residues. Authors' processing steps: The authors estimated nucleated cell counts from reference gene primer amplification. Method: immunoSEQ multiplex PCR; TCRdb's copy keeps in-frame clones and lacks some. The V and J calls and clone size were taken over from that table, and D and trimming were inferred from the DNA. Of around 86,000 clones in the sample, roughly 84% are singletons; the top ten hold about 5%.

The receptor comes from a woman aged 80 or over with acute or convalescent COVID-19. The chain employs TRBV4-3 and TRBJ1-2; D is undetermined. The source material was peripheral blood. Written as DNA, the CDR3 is TGCGCCAGCAGCGCTTCGTCACCCTCGAGGAGTGGCTACACCTTC. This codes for CASSASSPSRSGYTF.